Presented here are 6 T cell receptor delta chains from one specimen sequenced in a study of gamma-delta T cells after stem cell transplantation. TCRdb reprocessed the RT-PCR reads through CATT. The repertoire holds over a thousand delta-chain clones, roughly an eighth seen once, with 29% in the top ten. Sequenced sample: gamma-delta T cells. The receptors shown here come from a human donor. It is not recorded whose cells these are; they may come from a transplant donor.

As concerns this clone: This likely came from a read error, as a far larger clone is one base away. CDR3 loop: CACDAVGQGTGDAYTDKLIF. The CDR3 DNA reads as TGTGCCTGTGACGCCGTGGGGCAGGGTACTGGGGATGCGTACACCGATAAACTCATCTTT. The genes are TRDV2 and TRDJ1; 7 bases are a match to TRDD3. The CDR3 runs 20 residues. V lost 3 bases to trimming and J lost 0 bases; unmatched junction nucleotides: 21. Germline CDR1 GEAIGNYY, CDR2 EKD.

This clone is labeled medium-sized (0.01 to 0.1%). The chain is built from TRDV1 and TRDJ1; 11 nucleotides align to TRDD3. CDR3 length equals 23 residues. Germline CDR1 and CDR2: TSWWSYY and QGS. V lost 2 bases and J lost 0; bases outside the gene matches: 23. The CDR3 DNA is TGTGCTCTTGGGGAAAATTCTCCGAGTTACTGGGGGATATTTGAGGGGTACACCGATAAACTCATCTTT. It is translated as CALGENSPSYWGIFEGYTDKLIF.

This rearrangement joins TRDV1 to TRDJ1, with D maybe TRDD3 (5 bases). The germline V gene has CDR1 TSWWSYY and CDR2 QGS. The CDR3 is made up of 20 amino acids. V dropped 3 bases and J dropped 0 bases, with 26 bases sitting between them. The CDR3 region is CALGDLIRGRRKEDTDKLIF. Here the CDR3 DNA reads TGTGCTCTTGGGGACCTTATACGGGGACGGCGAAAAGAAGACACCGATAAACTCATCTTT.

This clone appeared once. The likely explanation is a read error, given a far larger clone one base away. The CDR3 DNA reads as TGTGCTCTTGGGGAACTCAGAACGGGTAGACTCATCTTT. Protein product: CALGELRTGRLIF. The V gene is TRDV1, the J gene TRDJ1, with no clear D. There are 13 residues in the CDR3. Trimming removed 0 bases from V and 10 bases from J, with 12 bases in between. Germline V CDR1 and CDR2: TSWWSYY, QGS.

In its sample, this clone ranks as medium-sized (0.01 to 0.1%). V is TRDV2 and J is TRDJ1; 7 bases line up with TRDD3. Germline loops: CDR1 GEAIGNYY, CDR2 EKD. The CDR3 totals 19 residues. V gave up 2 bases and J gave up 0 bases; unmatched junction bases: 17. CDR3 sequence (DNA): TGTGCCTGTGACATGCTAGATGTACTGGGGACTAGTCACACCGATAAACTCATCTTT. It is translated as CACDMLDVLGTSHTDKLIF.

This clone is judged large. The rearrangement joins TRDV2 to TRDJ1; 9 nucleotides line up with TRDD3. Unmatched junction bases numbered 16, after V lost 0 bases and J lost 0 bases. The germline V gene has CDR1 GEAIGNYY and CDR2 EKD. This CDR3 has 20 residues. The CDR3 is CACDTVLGDTGGRYTDKLIF. CDR3 coding DNA: TGTGCCTGTGACACCGTACTGGGGGACACCGGCGGTAGGTACACCGATAAACTCATCTTT.